This TCR beta chain was retrieved from a study of shared clonotypes between healthy human individuals. Overall study results and limits: Generation probabilities of non-shared clonotypes were lower (relative to those shared by all four donors).

In the naive CD8 group, cells lacked CD45RO and were positively selected for CCR7, so terminally differentiated effector memory CD45RA+ cells were left out. The CDR3 extends over 17 amino acids. The V gene's germline CDR1 is SGHAT and CDR2 FQNNGV. V lost 3 bases and J lost 2; bases outside the gene matches: 7. Splitting of each subset's genomic DNA was done evenly across several immunoSEQ plates. Libraries were prepared by immunoSEQ multiplex PCR; TCRdb keeps only in-frame clonotypes and omits some of them. The sample includes about 580,000 clones, roughly 98% seen only once; the top ten take 0.3%. Note on this clone: Its antigen is currently unknown.

This receptor was identified in a man younger than 40 in good health. This chain links TRBV11-2 with TRBJ1-4, with 9 bases matching TRBD1. The sequenced material came from naive CD8+ T cells sorted from blood. This CDR3 reads CASSFSGTGLTNEKLFF. The CDR3 bases are TGTGCCAGCAGCTTCAGCGGGACAGGGCTCACTAATGAAAAACTGTTTTTT.